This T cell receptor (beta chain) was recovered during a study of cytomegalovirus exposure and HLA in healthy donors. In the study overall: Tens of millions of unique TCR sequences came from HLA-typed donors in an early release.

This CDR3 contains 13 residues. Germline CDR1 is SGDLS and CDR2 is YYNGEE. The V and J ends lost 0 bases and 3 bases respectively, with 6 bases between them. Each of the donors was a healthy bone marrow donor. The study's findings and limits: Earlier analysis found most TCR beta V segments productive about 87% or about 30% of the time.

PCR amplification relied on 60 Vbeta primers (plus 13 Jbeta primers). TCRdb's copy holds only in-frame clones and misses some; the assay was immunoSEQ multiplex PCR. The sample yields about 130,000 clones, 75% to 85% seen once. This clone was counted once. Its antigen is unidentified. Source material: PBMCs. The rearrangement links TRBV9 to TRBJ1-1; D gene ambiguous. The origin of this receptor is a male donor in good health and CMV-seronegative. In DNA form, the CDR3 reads TGTGCCAGCAGCGTAGTGGACTACACTGAAGCTTTCTTT. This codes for CASSVVDYTEAFF.